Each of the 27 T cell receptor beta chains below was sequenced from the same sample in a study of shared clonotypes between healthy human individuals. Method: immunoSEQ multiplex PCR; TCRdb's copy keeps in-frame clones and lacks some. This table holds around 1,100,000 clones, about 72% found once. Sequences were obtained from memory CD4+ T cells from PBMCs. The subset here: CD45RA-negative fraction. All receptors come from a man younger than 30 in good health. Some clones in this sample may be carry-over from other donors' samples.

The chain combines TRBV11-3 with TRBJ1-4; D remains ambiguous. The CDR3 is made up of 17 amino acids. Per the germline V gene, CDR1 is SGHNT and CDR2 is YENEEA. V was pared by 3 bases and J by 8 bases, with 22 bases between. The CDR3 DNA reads TGTGCCAGCAGCTTCTCCTGGGAGGGAGGGCGTTACGAAAAACTGTTTTTT. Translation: CASSFSWEGGRYEKLFF.

This CDR3 reads CASAGGTYNQPQHF. CDR3 DNA: TGTGCCTCCGCCGGCGGGACTTACAATCAGCCCCAGCATTTT. The chain employs TRBV6-1 and TRBJ1-5, with TRBD1 as a possible D gene (5 bases). The V gene's germline CDR1 is MNHNS and CDR2 SASEGT. This CDR3 has 14 amino acids. V gave up 11 bases and J gave up 3 bases, with 17 bases separating them.

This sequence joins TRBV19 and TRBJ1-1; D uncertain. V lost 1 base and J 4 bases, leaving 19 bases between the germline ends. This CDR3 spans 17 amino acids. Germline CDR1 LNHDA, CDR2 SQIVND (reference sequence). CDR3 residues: CASSIGPGLILGTEAFF. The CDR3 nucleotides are TGTGCCAGTAGTATAGGGCCGGGTCTGATTTTGGGCACTGAAGCTTTCTTT.

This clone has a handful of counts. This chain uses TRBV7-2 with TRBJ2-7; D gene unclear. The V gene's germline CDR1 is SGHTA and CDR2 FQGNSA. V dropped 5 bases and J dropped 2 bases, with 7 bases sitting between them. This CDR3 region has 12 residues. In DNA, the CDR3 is TGTGCCAGCAGCCCTGACACCTACGAGCAGTACTTC. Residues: CASSPDTYEQYF.

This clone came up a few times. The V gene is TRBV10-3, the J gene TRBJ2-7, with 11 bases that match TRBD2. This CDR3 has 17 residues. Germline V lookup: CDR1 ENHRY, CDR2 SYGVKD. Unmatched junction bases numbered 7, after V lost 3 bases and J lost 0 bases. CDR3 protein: CAISDPILAGGSYEQYF. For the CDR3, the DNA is TGTGCCATCAGTGATCCTATCCTAGCGGGAGGCTCCTACGAGCAGTACTTC.

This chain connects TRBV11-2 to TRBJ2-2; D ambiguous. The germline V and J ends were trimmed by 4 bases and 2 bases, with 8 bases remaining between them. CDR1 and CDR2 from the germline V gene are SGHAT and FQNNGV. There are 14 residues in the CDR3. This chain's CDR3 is CASSSQGNTGELFF. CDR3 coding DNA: TGTGCCAGCAGCTCCCAAGGAAACACCGGGGAGCTGTTTTTT.

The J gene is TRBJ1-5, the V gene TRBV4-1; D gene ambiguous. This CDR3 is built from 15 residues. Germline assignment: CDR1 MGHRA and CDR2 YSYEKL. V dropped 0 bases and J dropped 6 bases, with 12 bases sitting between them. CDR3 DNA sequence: TGCGCCAGCAGCCAAGAGGAAGGTAGCTGTCAGCCCCAGCATTTT. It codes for CASSQEEGSCQPQHF.

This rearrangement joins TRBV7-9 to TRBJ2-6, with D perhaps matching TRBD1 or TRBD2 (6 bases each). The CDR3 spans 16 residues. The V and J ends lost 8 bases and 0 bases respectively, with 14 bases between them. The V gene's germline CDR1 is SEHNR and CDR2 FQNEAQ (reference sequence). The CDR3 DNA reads TGTGCCAGCCAAAGAGGGGGGCGCTCTGGGGCCAACGTCCTGACTTTC. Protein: CASQRGGRSGANVLTF.

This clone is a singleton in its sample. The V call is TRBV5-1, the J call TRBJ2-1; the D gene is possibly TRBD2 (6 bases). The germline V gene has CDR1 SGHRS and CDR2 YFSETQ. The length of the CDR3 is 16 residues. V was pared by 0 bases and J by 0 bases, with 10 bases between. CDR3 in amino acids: CASSLGLGLSYNEQFF. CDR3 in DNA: TGCGCCAGCAGCTTGGGTCTGGGACTCTCCTACAATGAGCAGTTCTTC.

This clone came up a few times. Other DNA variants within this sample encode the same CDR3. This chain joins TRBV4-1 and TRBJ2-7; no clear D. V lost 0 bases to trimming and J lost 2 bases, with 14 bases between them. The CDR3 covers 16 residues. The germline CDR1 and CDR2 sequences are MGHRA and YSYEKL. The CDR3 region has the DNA TGCGCCAGCAGCCAAGATCGAGCAGCAGTAGCCTACGAGCAGTACTTC. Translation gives CASSQDRAAVAYEQYF.

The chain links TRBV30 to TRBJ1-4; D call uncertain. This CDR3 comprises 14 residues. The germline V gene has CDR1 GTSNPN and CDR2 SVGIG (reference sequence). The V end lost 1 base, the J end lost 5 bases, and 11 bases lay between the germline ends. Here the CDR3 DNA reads TGTGCCTGGAGTGGGGCCAGGATAAATGAAAAACTGTTTTTT. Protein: CAWSGARINEKLFF.

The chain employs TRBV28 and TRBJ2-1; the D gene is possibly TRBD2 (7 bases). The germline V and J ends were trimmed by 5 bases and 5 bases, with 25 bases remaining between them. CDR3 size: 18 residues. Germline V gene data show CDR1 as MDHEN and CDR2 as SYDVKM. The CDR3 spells CASSQGWAGEGIHNEQFF. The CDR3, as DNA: TGTGCCAGCAGTCAAGGTTGGGCAGGGGAGGGTATACACAATGAGCAGTTCTTC.

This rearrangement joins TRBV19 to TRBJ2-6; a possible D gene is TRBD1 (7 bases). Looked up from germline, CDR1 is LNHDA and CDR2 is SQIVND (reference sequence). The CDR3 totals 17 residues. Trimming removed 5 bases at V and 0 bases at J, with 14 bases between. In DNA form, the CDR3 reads TGTGCCAGTAGTGACGTCAGGGGGGCCTCTGGGGCCAACGTCCTGACTTTC. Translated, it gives CASSDVRGASGANVLTF.

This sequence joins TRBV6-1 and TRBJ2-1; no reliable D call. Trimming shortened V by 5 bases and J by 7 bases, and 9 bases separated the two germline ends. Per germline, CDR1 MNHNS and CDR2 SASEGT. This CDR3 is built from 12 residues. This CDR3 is CASSYVGNEQFF. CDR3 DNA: TGTGCCAGCAGTTATGTCGGGAATGAGCAGTTCTTC.

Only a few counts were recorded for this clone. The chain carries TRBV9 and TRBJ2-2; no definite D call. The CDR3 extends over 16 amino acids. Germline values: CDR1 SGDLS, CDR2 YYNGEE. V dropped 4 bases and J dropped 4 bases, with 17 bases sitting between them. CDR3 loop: CASSPRTRYGTGELFF. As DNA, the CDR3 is TGTGCCAGCAGCCCACGGACCCGGTATGGCACCGGGGAGCTGTTTTTT.

The CDR3 nucleotides read TGTGCCAGCAGCCCCCAGTGGCGGGAGGGCACAGATACGCAGTATTTT. Its translation is CASSPQWREGTDTQYF. V is TRBV5-5 and J is TRBJ2-3; 8 bases agree with TRBD2. The CDR3 contains 16 residues. CDR1 is SGHKS and CDR2 is YYEKEE in the germline V gene (reference sequence). J gave up 1 base and V 4 bases, and 8 bases lay outside the gene matches.

CDR3 amino acids: CASSLEANGEQFF. The CDR3 coding sequence is TGCGCCAGCAGCTTGGAGGCTAACGGTGAGCAGTTCTTC. V gene TRBV5-1 combines with J gene TRBJ2-1, with unresolved D. The V and J ends lost 0 bases and 9 bases respectively, with 10 bases between them. CDR1 is SGHRS, CDR2 YFSETQ, per germline. CDR3 length: 13 amino acids.

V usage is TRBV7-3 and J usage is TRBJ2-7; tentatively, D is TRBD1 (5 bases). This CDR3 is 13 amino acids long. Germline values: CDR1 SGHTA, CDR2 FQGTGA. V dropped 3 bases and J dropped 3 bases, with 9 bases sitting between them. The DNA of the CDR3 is TGTGCCAGCAGCTTGGGGCGGAACTACGAGCAGTACTTC. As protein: CASSLGRNYEQYF.

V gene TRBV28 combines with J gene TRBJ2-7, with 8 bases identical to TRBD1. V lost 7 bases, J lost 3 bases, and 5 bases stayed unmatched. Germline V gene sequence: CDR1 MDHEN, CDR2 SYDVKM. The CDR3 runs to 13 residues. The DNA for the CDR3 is TGTGCCAGCACCGCAGGGGGCGTCTACGAGCAGTACTTC. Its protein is CASTAGGVYEQYF.

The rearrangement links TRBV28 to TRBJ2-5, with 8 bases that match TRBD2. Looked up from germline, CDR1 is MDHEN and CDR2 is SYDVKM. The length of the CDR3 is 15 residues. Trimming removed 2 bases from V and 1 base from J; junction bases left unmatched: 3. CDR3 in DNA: TGTGCCAGCAGTTTAATACTAGCGGCCCAAGAGACCCAGTACTTC. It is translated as CASSLILAAQETQYF.

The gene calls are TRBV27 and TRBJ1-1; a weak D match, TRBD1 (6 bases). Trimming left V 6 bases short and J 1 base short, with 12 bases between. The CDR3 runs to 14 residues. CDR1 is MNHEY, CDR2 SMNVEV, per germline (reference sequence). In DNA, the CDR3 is TGTGCCAGCAGATCTCAGGGGAAGAACACTGAAGCTTTCTTT. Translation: CASRSQGKNTEAFF.

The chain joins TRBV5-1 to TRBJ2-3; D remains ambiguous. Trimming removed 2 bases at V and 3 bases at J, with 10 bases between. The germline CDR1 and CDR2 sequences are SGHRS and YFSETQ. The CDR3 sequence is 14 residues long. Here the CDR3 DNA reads TGCGCCAGCAGCTTCCAGGTCCCGACAGATACGCAGTATTTT. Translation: CASSFQVPTDTQYF.

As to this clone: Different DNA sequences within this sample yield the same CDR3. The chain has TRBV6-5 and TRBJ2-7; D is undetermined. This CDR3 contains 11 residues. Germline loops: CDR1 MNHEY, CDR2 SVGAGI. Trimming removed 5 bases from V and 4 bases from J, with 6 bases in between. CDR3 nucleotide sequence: TGTGCCAGCAGTGGTGGATACGAGCAGTACTTC. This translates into CASSGGYEQYF.

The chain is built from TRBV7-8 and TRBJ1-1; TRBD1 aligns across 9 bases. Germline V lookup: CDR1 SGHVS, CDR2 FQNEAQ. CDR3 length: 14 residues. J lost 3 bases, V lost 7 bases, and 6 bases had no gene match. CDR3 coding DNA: TGTGCCAGCACCAAACAGGGGGCGGACACTGAAGCTTTCTTT. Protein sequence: CASTKQGADTEAFF.

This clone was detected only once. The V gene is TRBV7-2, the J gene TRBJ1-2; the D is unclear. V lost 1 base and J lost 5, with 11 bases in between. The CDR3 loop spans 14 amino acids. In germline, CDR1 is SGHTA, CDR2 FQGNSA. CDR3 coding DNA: TGTGCCAGCAGCTTAGATGGGATCCGATATGGCTACACCTTC. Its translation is CASSLDGIRYGYTF.

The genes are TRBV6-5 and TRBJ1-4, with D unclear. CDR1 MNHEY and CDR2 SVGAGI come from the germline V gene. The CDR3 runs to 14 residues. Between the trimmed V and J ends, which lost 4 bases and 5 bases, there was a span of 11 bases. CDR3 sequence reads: CASSSSRTNEKLFF. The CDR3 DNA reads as TGTGCCAGCAGTTCGAGCAGGACCAATGAAAAACTGTTTTTT.

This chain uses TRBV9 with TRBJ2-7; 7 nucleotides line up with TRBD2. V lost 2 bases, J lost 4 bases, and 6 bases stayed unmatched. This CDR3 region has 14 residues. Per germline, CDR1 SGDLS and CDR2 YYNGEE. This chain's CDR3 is CASSVGGSQYEQYF. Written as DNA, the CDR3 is TGTGCCAGCAGCGTTGGCGGGAGTCAGTACGAGCAGTACTTC.